This entry lists 13 T cell receptor beta chains sequenced from one sample in a study of T cell changes during pregnancy in multiple sclerosis. Libraries were prepared by immunoSEQ multiplex PCR; TCRdb keeps only in-frame clonotypes and omits some of them. The repertoire consists of approximately 40,000 clones, with approximately 90% occurring once and the leading ten covering about 0.57%. Sequences were derived from CD4+ T cells from peripheral blood mononuclear cells, sampled before pregnancy. These receptors were taken from a female donor with multiple sclerosis, enrolled in a pregnancy study.

A note on this clone: Other DNA sequences from this sample encode an identical CDR3 as well. V gene TRBV5-6 combines with J gene TRBJ1-4; 10 bases fit TRBD1. The germline CDR1 and CDR2 sequences are SGHDT and YYEEEE. CDR3 length: 17 amino acids. The V gene end was trimmed by 3 bases and the J gene end by 5 bases; junction bases not matched to a gene: 10. Here the CDR3 DNA reads TGTGCCAGCAGCTCCACGGACAGGGGGATTCCGAATGAAAAACTGTTTTTT. Translated, it gives CASSSTDRGIPNEKLFF.

DNA for the CDR3: TGTGCCAGCAGCCTTACAGGGATTGAAGCTTTCTTT. Translation gives CASSLTGIEAFF. The J gene is TRBJ1-1, the V gene TRBV7-2; D may be TRBD1 (6 bases). The CDR3 has 12 residues. Germline values: CDR1 SGHTA, CDR2 FQGNSA. V was clipped by 5 bases and J by 7 bases, with 11 bases between them.

The chain has TRBV5-6 and TRBJ1-1, with a weak D call TRBD1 (6 bases). The CDR3 extends over 16 amino acids. Germline V CDR1 and CDR2: SGHDT, YYEEEE. The ends were cut back, 6 bases at V and 3 bases at J, with 21 bases in the middle. Here the CDR3 reads CASKSLPGRGDTEAFF. As DNA, the CDR3 is TGTGCCAGCAAGTCGCTCCCGGGCAGGGGCGACACTGAAGCTTTCTTT.

The chain couples TRBV6-5 to TRBJ2-1; 7 bases line up with TRBD1. Germline V CDR1 and CDR2: MNHEY, SVGAGI. V lost 7 bases and J lost 5; bases outside the gene matches: 5. There are 13 residues in the CDR3. This chain's CDR3 is CASKRDSNNEQFF. The CDR3, as DNA: TGTGCCAGCAAACGGGACAGCAACAATGAGCAGTTCTTC.

The chain links TRBV5-1 to TRBJ2-3; 9 bases fit TRBD2. The CDR3 spans 18 residues. Germline CDR1 is SGHRS and CDR2 is YFSETQ. V shed 0 bases, J shed 4 bases, and the junction held 12 bases outside the gene matches. The CDR3 spells CASSLGPGGGGGPDTQYF. DNA of the CDR3: TGCGCCAGCAGCTTGGGTCCCGGCGGGGGGGGCGGTCCAGATACGCAGTATTTT.

The chain joins TRBV9 to TRBJ2-7; D remains unclear. This CDR3 region has 13 residues. Germline CDR1 is SGDLS and CDR2 is YYNGEE. V was clipped by 1 base and J by 0 bases, with 5 bases between them. The CDR3 spells CASSVQDSYEQYF. In DNA form, the CDR3 reads TGTGCCAGCAGCGTACAGGACTCCTACGAGCAGTACTTC.

The rearrangement joins TRBV30 to TRBJ1-4, with a possible D match to TRBD1 (5 bases). V dropped 0 bases and J dropped 8 bases, with 19 bases sitting between them. The CDR3 has 16 residues. In germline, CDR1 is GTSNPN, CDR2 SVGIG (reference sequence). CDR3 in amino acids: CAWSVRSGLIQEKLFF. CDR3 nucleotides: TGTGCCTGGAGTGTGAGATCAGGGTTGATACAAGAAAAACTGTTTTTT.

V gene TRBV10-3 combines with J gene TRBJ2-7; 7 bases are shared with TRBD1. V shed 0 bases, J shed 2 bases, and the junction held 10 bases outside the gene matches. Looked up from germline, CDR1 is ENHRY and CDR2 is SYGVKD. The CDR3 covers 17 residues. CDR3 coding DNA: TGTGCCATCAGTGAGTCGATTGGCAGGGGGTCGACCTACGAGCAGTACTTC. Amino acid sequence: CAISESIGRGSTYEQYF.

This clone was seen a few times. This sequence joins TRBV5-8 and TRBJ1-2, with 9 bases lining up with TRBD1. There are 15 residues in the CDR3. V dropped 4 bases and J dropped 1; count of bases not matched to a gene: 5. The germline V gene encodes CDR1 SGHTS and CDR2 YDEGEE. CDR3 loop: CASSGGTGLNYGYTF. The CDR3 nucleotides are TGTGCCAGCAGCGGTGGGACAGGGCTTAACTATGGCTACACCTTC.

V gene TRBV19 combines with J gene TRBJ1-2; D is ambiguous. The CDR3 runs 14 residues. V lost 9 bases and J lost 8, with 22 bases in between. CDR1 LNHDA and CDR2 SQIVND come from the germline V gene (reference sequence). CDR3 residues: CASEEAGMARGYTF. In nucleotides, the CDR3 is TGTGCCAGCGAGGAGGCAGGAATGGCACGCGGCTACACCTTC.

The chain employs TRBV7-2 and TRBJ2-1; D might be TRBD2 (7 bases). Germline CDR1 reads SGHTA; CDR2 reads FQGNSA. Trimming took 2 bases from V and 7 from J, leaving 15 bases between them. The CDR3 covers 15 residues. The CDR3 loop is CASSLRGGAGNEQFF. The CDR3, as DNA: TGTGCCAGCAGCTTAAGAGGGGGGGCTGGAAATGAGCAGTTCTTC.

J is TRBJ1-2 and V is TRBV7-3; D is unresolved. V lost 0 bases and J 3 bases, leaving 5 bases between the germline ends. The CDR3 contains 13 residues. The germline CDR1 and CDR2 sequences are SGHTA and FQGTGA. CDR3 region: CASSLTADYGYTF. The DNA of the CDR3 is TGTGCCAGCAGCTTAACGGCGGACTATGGCTACACCTTC.

V usage is TRBV4-2 and J usage is TRBJ2-1, with 11 bases that match TRBD2. V trimming: 4 bases; J trimming: 3 bases; junction bases outside the gene matches: 8. In germline, CDR1 is LGHNA, CDR2 YNFKEQ. The CDR3 is 17 residues long. CDR3 sequence reads: CASSPRATSGGYNEQFF. The CDR3 DNA follows: TGTGCCAGCAGCCCAAGGGCTACTAGCGGGGGCTACAATGAGCAGTTCTTC.